What follows describes a single TCR beta chain. The source of the sample is a study of blood T cell repertoires in COVID-19. Data came from immunoSEQ multiplex PCR; TCRdb stores just in-frame clones and leaves some out. Of approximately 120,000 clones listed, roughly 84% were seen once; the top ten hold about 7%. The germline CDR1 and CDR2 sequences are MGHDK and SYGVNS. CDR3 length: 17 amino acids. After removal of 4 bases from V and 5 bases from J, the junction contained 12 bases not matched to a gene. The chain is built from TRBV25-1 and TRBJ2-3, with 10 bases lining up with TRBD2. The clonotype comes from a woman between 50 and 59 years old with acute or convalescent COVID-19. The sequenced material came from peripheral blood. CDR3 DNA: TGTGCCAGCAGTGGGCGGGGTAGCGGGGGGTCCCAAGATACGCAGTATTTT. Encoded protein: CASSGRGSGGSQDTQYF.